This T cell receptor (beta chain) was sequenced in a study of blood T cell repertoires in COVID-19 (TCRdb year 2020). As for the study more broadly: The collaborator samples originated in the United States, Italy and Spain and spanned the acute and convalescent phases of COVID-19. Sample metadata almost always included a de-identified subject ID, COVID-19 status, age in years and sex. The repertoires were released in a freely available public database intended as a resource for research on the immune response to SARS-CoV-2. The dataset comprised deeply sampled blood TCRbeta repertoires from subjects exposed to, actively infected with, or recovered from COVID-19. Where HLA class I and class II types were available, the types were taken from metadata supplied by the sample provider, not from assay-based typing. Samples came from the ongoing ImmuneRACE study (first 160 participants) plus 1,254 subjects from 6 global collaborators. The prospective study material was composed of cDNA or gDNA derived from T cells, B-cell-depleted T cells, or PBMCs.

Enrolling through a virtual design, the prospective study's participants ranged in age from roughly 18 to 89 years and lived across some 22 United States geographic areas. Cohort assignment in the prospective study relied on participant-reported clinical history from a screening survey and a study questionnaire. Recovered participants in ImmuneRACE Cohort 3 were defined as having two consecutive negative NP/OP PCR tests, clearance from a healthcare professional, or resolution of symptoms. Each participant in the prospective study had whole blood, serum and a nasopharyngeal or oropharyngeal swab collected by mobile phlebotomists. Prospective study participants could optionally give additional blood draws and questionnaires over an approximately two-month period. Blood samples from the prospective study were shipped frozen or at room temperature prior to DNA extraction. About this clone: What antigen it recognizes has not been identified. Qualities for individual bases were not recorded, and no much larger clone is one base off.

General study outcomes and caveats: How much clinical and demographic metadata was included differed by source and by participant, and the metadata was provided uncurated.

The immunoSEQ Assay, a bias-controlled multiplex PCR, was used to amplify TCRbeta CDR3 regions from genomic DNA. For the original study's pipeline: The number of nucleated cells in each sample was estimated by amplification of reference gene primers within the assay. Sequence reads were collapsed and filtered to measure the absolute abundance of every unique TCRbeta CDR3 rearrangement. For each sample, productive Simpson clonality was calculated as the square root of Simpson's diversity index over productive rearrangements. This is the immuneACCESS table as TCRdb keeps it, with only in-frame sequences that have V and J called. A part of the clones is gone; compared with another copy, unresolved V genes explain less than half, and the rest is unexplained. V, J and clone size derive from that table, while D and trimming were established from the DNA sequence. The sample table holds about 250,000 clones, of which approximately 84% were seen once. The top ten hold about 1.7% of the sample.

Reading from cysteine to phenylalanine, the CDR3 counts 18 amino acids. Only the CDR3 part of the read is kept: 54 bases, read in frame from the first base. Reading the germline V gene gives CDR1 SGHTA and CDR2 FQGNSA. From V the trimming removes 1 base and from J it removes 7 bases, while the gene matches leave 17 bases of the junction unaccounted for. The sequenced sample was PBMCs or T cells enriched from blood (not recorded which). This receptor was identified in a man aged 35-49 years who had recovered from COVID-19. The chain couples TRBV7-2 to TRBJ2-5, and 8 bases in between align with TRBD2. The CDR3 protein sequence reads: CASSLGPPGRGDPVTQYF. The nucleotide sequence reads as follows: TGTGCCAGCAGCTTAGGCCCTCCAGGGCGGGGGGATCCCGTGACCCAGTACTTC.